This T cell receptor (beta chain) is from a study of vaccination effects on CD4 cells after COVID-19. Here immunoSEQ multiplex PCR was the method, and the copy in TCRdb shows in-frame clones only, minus some. Of roughly 27,000 clones in the sample, around 79% were seen once. Peptide-pool stimulation followed by sequencing identified expanded antigen-specific CD4+ clonotypes in the ViraFEST assay. After roughly 9 days in culture, the CD4+ T cells were isolated. The person acquired a PCR-confirmed SARS-CoV-2 infection between March and December 2020. Cultures used under 2.5 million PBMC per well, approximately 9.5 IU/ml IL-2 and around 10 ug/ml peptides. For this clone: Its antigen is not identified.

Study results and limitations: Most post-vaccine spike-reactive clones in convalescents were new, not infection-derived.

Source: CD4+ T cells from PBMCs cultured with HCoV-NL63 spike peptides, taken before COVID-19 vaccination. The clonotype originates from a human donor who had a prior SARS-CoV-2 infection.

CDR3 sequence: CASRPDRTNYGYTF. For the CDR3, the DNA is TGTGCCAGCAGACCGGACCGGACTAACTATGGCTACACCTTC. The chain couples TRBV6-4 to TRBJ1-2; D unresolved. Germline lookup yields CDR1 MRHNA and CDR2 SNTAGT. There are 14 residues in the CDR3. Trimming cost V 6 bases and J 0 bases, with 11 bases left between them.